This TCR beta chain was identified during a study of CD8 T cells in Susac syndrome. The ends were cut back, 2 bases at V and 5 bases at J, with 10 bases in the middle. The CDR3 runs 14 residues. Germline V gene sequence: CDR1 SGHTA, CDR2 FQGNSA. The RNA input was about 0.5 to 1 ug, and it was reverse transcribed with random hexamers. TCRdb used MiXCR to reprocess the immunoSEQ multiplex PCR reads, holding one entry per CDR3 protein. The top ten hold approximately 0.094% of the sample, which has 240,000 or so distinct CDR3 sequences, almost 97% seen once. Sequenced sample: CD4+ T cells from PBMCs. The sequence came from a human donor with Susac syndrome. The gene calls are TRBV7-2 and TRBJ2-4, with no clear D. CDR3 sequence (DNA): TGTGCCAGCAGCTTATCTTCTTACCAAAACATTCAGTACTTC. Protein sequence: CASSLSSYQNIQYF.